This is a list of T cell receptor beta chains from one sample in a study of T cell responses to AZD1222 COVID-19 vaccine. Using immunoSEQ multiplex PCR, the repertoire was profiled, and TCRdb retains in-frame clones only, with some absent. The repertoire consists of about 96,000 clones, with around nine tenths occurring once and the leading ten covering roughly 5%. Sequences were derived from peripheral blood, sampled on day 0 of MenACWY control vaccination. The origin of the receptors is an adult in good health. Both conserved end residues are trimmed from each CDR3. Each record gives: J gene, V gene, CDR3 protein.

>TRBJ2-7|TRBV19
ASSPTFPSYEQY
>TRBJ1-5|TRBV7-2
ASSLAPMTGSQPQH
>TRBJ2-3|TRBV29-1
SVEGGLAGGTQY
>TRBJ1-1|TRBV6-5
ASTRDSRQNTEAF
>TRBJ1-2|TRBV7-9
ASTGSGHGYT
>TRBJ1-5|TRBV19
ASSIVSWGSQH
>TRBJ2-2|TRBV5-1
ASSPLLSGELF
>TRBJ2-1|TRBV11-3
ASSPNGINEQF
>TRBJ1-1|TRBV28
ASSLVGGLNTEAF
>TRBJ1-6|TRBV7-2
ASSYRADNSPLH
>TRBJ1-2|TRBV12-3/TRBV12-4
ASIRSGGSGYT
>TRBJ2-7|TRBV21-1
ASSKERAVQY
>TRBJ2-7|TRBV11-2
ASSFEGYEQY
>TRBJ2-7|TRBV6-1
ASSEPRGSPYEQY
>TRBJ2-3|TRBV11-3
ASSLDSGGLTDTQY
>TRBJ2-5|TRBV5-1
ASSTLTGSETQY
>TRBJ2-3|TRBV5-1
ASSLTGSGTDTQY
>TRBJ1-6|TRBV7-9
ASSLAEGPLH
>TRBJ1-1|TRBV7-9
ASSSTGRITEAF
>TRBJ1-2|TRBV3-1/TRBV3-2
ASSQDPVGGYT
>TRBJ2-7|TRBV21-1
ASSKIRKSRLAEPYEQY
>TRBJ1-5|TRBV6-5
ASSRSSNQPQH